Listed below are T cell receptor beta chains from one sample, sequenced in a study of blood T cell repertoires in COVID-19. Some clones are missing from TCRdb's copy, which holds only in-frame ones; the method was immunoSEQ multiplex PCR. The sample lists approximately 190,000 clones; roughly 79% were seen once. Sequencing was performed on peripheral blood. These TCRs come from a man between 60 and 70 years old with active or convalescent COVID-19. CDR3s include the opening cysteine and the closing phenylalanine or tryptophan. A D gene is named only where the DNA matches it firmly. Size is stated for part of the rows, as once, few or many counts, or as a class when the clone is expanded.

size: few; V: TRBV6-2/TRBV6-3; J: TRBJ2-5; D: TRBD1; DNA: TGTGCCAGCAGTTCATGGACAGGGATCCAAGAGACCCAGTACTTC; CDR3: CASSSWTGIQETQYF
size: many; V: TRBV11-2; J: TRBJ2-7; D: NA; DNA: TGTGCCAGCAGCCTGCCGGGGGAGTCTGCGGACTTC; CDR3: CASSLPGESADF
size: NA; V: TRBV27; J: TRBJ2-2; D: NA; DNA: TGTGCCAGCCTCCATGGTAGTGGGGAGCTGTTTTTT; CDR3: CASLHGSGELFF
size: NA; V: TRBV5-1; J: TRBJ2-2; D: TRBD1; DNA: TGCGCCAGCAGCCCTACAGGGGACGACGGGGAGCTGTTTTTT; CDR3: CASSPTGDDGELFF
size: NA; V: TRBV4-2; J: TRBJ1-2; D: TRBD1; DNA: TGTGCCAGCAGCCCTCGACAGGGCGAGGTCTATGGCTACACCTTC; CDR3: CASSPRQGEVYGYTF
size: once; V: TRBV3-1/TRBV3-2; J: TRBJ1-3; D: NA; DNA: TGTGCCAGCAGTGGACATTCTGCAGGCATTTCTGGAAACACCATATATTTT; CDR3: CASSGHSAGISGNTIYF
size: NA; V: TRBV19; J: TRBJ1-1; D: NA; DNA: TGTGCCAGTAGTATAAGCTCAGGTGGGACTGAAGCTTTCTTT; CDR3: CASSISSGGTEAFF
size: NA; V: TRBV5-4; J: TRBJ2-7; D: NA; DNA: TGTGCCAGCAGCTTGTGGTCGGGAGTAACCTACGAGCAGTACTTC; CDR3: CASSLWSGVTYEQYF
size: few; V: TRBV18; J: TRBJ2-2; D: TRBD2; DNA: TGTGCCAGCCGGAGGACTAGCGGGAACACCGGGGAGCTGTTTTTT; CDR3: CASRRTSGNTGELFF
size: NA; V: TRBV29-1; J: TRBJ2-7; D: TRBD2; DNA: TGCAGCGTACCCAAGGTAGCGGGGAGCTACGAGCAGTACTTC; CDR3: CSVPKVAGSYEQYF
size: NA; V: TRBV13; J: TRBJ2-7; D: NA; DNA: TGTGCCAGCAGCTCCCAGCGGGAGCAGTACTTC; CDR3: CASSSQREQYF
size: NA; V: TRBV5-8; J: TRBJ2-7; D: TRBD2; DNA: TGTGCCAGCAGCTTTTCCCGGGGGGGCGAGCAGTACTTC; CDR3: CASSFSRGGEQYF
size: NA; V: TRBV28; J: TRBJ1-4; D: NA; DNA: TGTGCCAGCAGTTTCTGGGGAGAGGAAAAACTGTTTTTT; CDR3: CASSFWGEEKLFF
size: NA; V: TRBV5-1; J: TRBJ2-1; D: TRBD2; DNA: TGCGCCAGCAGCTTGGCTAGCGGGAGCGATGAGCAGTTCTTC; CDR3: CASSLASGSDEQFF